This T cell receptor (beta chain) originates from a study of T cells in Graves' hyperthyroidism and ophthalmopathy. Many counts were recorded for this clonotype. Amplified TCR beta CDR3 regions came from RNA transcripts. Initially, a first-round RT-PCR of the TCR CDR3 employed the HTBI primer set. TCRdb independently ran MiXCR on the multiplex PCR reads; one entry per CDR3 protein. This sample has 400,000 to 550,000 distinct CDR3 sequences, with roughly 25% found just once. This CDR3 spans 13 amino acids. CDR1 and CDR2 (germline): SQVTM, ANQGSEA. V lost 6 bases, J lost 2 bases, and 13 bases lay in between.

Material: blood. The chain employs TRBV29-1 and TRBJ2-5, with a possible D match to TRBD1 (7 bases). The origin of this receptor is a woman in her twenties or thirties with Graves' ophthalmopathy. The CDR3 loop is CSVVQGRQETQYF. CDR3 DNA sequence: TGCAGCGTCGTACAGGGGAGGCAAGAGACCCAGTACTTC.